This is a list of T cell receptor beta chains from one sample in a study of technical replicates of blood from a handful of donors. Profiling relied on immunoSEQ multiplex PCR, and the TCRdb table lists in-frame clones only, not all of them. The data hold approximately 70,000 clones, with about 90% observed a single time. Specimen: T cells isolated from PBMCs. These receptors were collected from a human donor in good health. Each CDR3 is given with its conserved first and last residue. A D gene is named only where the DNA matches it firmly. A clone size is listed for some rows: how often the clone was seen (once, few, many), or a class if it is expanded.

>once|TRBV7-9|TRBD2|TRBJ2-1
CASSPGTSVSRQFF
TGTGCCAGCAGCCCAGGGACTAGCGTATCCCGGCAGTTCTTC
>.|TRBV5-1|TRBD1|TRBJ2-1
CASSFRQGATYRNEQFF
TGCGCCAGCAGCTTCCGACAGGGGGCGACGTACCGCAATGAGCAGTTCTTC
>.|TRBV29-1|.|TRBJ1-2
CSVGNRDYGYTF
TGCAGCGTTGGGAACAGGGATTATGGCTACACCTTC
>.|TRBV27|.|TRBJ2-7
CASSLSGVSEQYF
TGTGCCAGCAGTTTATCAGGGGTAAGCGAGCAGTACTTC
>.|TRBV7-2|TRBD2|TRBJ2-7
CASSLGLAGANEQYF
TGTGCCAGCAGCTTAGGACTAGCGGGAGCTAACGAGCAGTACTTC
>.|TRBV30|.|TRBJ2-7
CAWSVGDLYEQYF
TGTGCCTGGAGTGTAGGGGATCTCTACGAGCAGTACTTC
>.|TRBV29-1|TRBD1|TRBJ1-2
CSVGPGQSANYGYTF
TGCAGCGTTGGCCCGGGACAGTCCGCTAACTATGGCTACACCTTC
>.|TRBV7-8|.|TRBJ1-1
CASSPYNTEAFF
TGTGCCAGCAGCCCTTATAACACTGAAGCTTTCTTT
>.|TRBV6-5|.|TRBJ2-7
CASSYSSGTTAYEQYF
TGTGCCAGCAGTTACTCGTCGGGGACAACCGCCTACGAGCAGTACTTC
>.|TRBV30|.|TRBJ1-2
CARGGLGYTF
TGTGCCAGGGGGGGTTTGGGCTACACCTTC
>.|TRBV28|.|TRBJ1-1
CASSPPAGLNTEAFF
TGTGCCAGCAGTCCCCCCGCCGGGTTAAACACTGAAGCTTTCTTT
>.|TRBV28|.|TRBJ2-2
CASTRSHGELFF
TGTGCCAGCACTCGGAGTCACGGGGAGCTGTTTTTT
>.|TRBV5-4|TRBD2|TRBJ2-3
CASSLGSGRAWIAQYF
TGTGCCAGCAGCTTGGGTAGCGGGAGGGCCTGGATAGCGCAGTATTTT
>.|TRBV2|TRBD1|TRBJ1-5
CASSGDRGGQPQHF
TGTGCCAGCAGCGGGGACAGGGGCGGTCAGCCCCAGCATTTT
>.|TRBV5-4|TRBD2|TRBJ2-3
CASSLALAGTDTQYF
TGTGCCAGCAGCTTGGCCCTAGCGGGTACAGATACGCAGTATTTT
>.|TRBV27|.|TRBJ1-1
CASTLSAGANTEAFF
TGTGCCAGCACCCTCTCCGCAGGGGCCAACACTGAAGCTTTCTTT
>.|TRBV28|.|TRBJ1-1
CASSYRITGTEAFF
TGTGCCAGCAGTTATAGGATCACAGGGACTGAAGCTTTCTTT
>.|TRBV7-9|.|TRBJ2-3
CASSLNSQASTDTQYF
TGTGCCAGCAGCTTAAACAGTCAGGCTAGCACAGATACGCAGTATTTT
>.|TRBV9|.|TRBJ2-6
CASSVEGGPGANVLTF
TGTGCCAGCAGCGTAGAGGGGGGGCCTGGGGCCAACGTCCTGACTTTC
>.|TRBV2|.|TRBJ2-2
CASSERAGSTGELFF
TGTGCCAGCAGTGAGCGGGCGGGATCAACCGGGGAGCTGTTTTTT
>.|TRBV27|.|TRBJ2-3
CASSFNTDTQYF
TGTGCCAGCAGTTTTAACACAGATACGCAGTATTTT
>.|TRBV5-4|TRBD2|TRBJ2-2
CASRGGAGGKNTGELFF
TGTGCCAGCAGGGGGGGGGCGGGAGGAAAAAACACCGGGGAGCTGTTTTTT
>once|TRBV30|TRBD1|TRBJ1-5
CAWSPAQGVVGNQPQHF
TGTGCCTGGAGTCCTGCACAGGGGGTTGTGGGCAATCAGCCCCAGCATTTT
>.|TRBV9|TRBD2|TRBJ2-7
CASSPGGLAYEQYF
TGTGCCAGCAGCCCTGGGGGACTAGCGTACGAGCAGTACTTC
>.|TRBV5-6|TRBD1|TRBJ2-7
CASSLGQGAYEQYF
TGTGCCAGCAGCTTAGGCCAGGGGGCCTACGAGCAGTACTTC
>.|TRBV5-1|.|TRBJ2-1
CASSLLREDNNEQFF
TGCGCCAGCAGCTTATTGAGGGAGGACAACAATGAGCAGTTCTTC
>.|TRBV11-2|.|TRBJ1-1
CARLPDSYTEAFF
TGTGCCAGGCTCCCGGACAGTTACACTGAAGCTTTCTTT
>.|TRBV6-6|.|TRBJ1-4
CATRGWSNEKLFF
TGTGCCACCCGGGGGTGGTCTAATGAAAAACTGTTTTTT
>.|TRBV6-5|.|TRBJ1-4
CASSSQYEKLFF
TGTGCCAGCAGTTCCCAGTATGAAAAACTGTTTTTT
>.|TRBV5-4|.|TRBJ2-7
CASSSLTESYEQYF
TGTGCCAGCAGCTCCTTGACAGAATCCTACGAGCAGTACTTC
>few|TRBV5-1|TRBD1|TRBJ2-1
CASSYRDRFDNEQFF
TGCGCCAGCAGTTACCGGGACAGGTTCGACAATGAGCAGTTCTTC
>.|TRBV7-2|.|TRBJ2-7
CASSQGQPTYEQYF
TGTGCCAGCAGCCAAGGACAGCCAACCTACGAGCAGTACTTC
>.|TRBV27|.|TRBJ1-1
CASSLFPGGTEAFF
TGTGCCAGCAGTTTATTTCCGGGGGGCACTGAAGCTTTCTTT
>.|TRBV9|.|TRBJ2-3
CASSPGGGTGTDTQYF
TGTGCCAGCAGCCCCGGCGGAGGGACCGGCACAGATACGCAGTATTTT
>once|TRBV9|.|TRBJ2-7
CASSVGLARNYEQYF
TGTGCCAGCAGCGTAGGGCTAGCCAGGAACTACGAGCAGTACTTC
>.|TRBV19|.|TRBJ1-2
CASRAGWVYGYTF
TGTGCCAGTAGAGCCGGGTGGGTCTATGGCTACACCTTC
>.|TRBV5-4|TRBD1|TRBJ2-7
CASSPSRTGAYEQYF
TGTGCCAGCAGCCCGAGCCGGACAGGGGCCTACGAGCAGTACTTC
>.|TRBV9|.|TRBJ1-1
CASSVEGASAEAFF
TGTGCCAGCAGCGTAGAAGGGGCGAGCGCTGAAGCTTTCTTT
>.|TRBV19|TRBD1|TRBJ1-2
CASSILERGLYGYTF
TGTGCCAGTAGTATCCTCGAGAGGGGGCTGTATGGCTACACCTTC
>.|TRBV5-4|.|TRBJ2-7
CASSLNQGPYEQYF
TGTGCCAGCAGCTTGAATCAGGGTCCCTACGAGCAGTACTTC
>.|TRBV10-3|.|TRBJ2-5
CATGQRETQYF
TGTGCCACTGGACAGCGAGAGACCCAGTACTTC
>.|TRBV6-6|TRBD2|TRBJ2-1
CASSLAGVAYNEQFF
TGTGCCAGCAGTTTAGCGGGAGTGGCCTACAATGAGCAGTTCTTC
>.|TRBV27|.|TRBJ1-2
CASSSTTGHGYTF
TGTGCCAGCAGTTCGACCACAGGGCATGGCTACACCTTC
>.|TRBV11-1|TRBD2|TRBJ2-5
CASSSTPGGLRTQYF
TGTGCCAGCAGCTCAACCCCGGGAGGTCTACGGACCCAGTACTTC
>.|TRBV11-2|TRBD1|TRBJ2-2
CASSLAVSGTGSNTGELFF
TGTGCCAGCAGCTTAGCGGTTTCTGGGACAGGATCGAACACCGGGGAGCTGTTTTTT
>.|TRBV27|TRBD1|TRBJ2-7
CASSLSTGQGAYEQYF
TGTGCCAGCAGTTTATCCACGGGACAGGGGGCTTACGAGCAGTACTTC
>once|TRBV2|.|TRBJ1-4
CASRQDSANEKLFF
TGTGCCAGCAGGCAGGACAGCGCTAATGAAAAACTGTTTTTT
>.|TRBV6-6|.|TRBJ1-1
CASSYIEGSGGTEAFF
TGTGCCAGCAGTTACATAGAGGGGTCGGGGGGCACTGAAGCTTTCTTT
>.|TRBV27|TRBD1|TRBJ1-5
CASSPFGTGKLRQPQHF
TGTGCCAGCAGTCCATTCGGGACAGGGAAATTAAGGCAGCCCCAGCATTTT
>.|TRBV28|TRBD2|TRBJ2-3
CASGIAGVFPSTDTQYF
TGTGCCAGCGGGATAGCGGGGGTTTTTCCTAGCACAGATACGCAGTATTTT
>.|TRBV7-2|TRBD2|TRBJ2-1
CASSGGGNEQFF
TGTGCCAGCAGCGGGGGGGGAAATGAGCAGTTCTTC
>.|TRBV30|.|TRBJ2-5
CAWRSFDGRVGLYQETQYF
TGTGCCTGGAGATCGTTTGATGGCAGGGTGGGTCTGTACCAAGAGACCCAGTACTTC
>.|TRBV2|.|TRBJ1-5
CASSATQVYNQPQHF
TGTGCCAGCAGTGCCACTCAGGTCTACAATCAGCCCCAGCATTTT
>.|TRBV7-9|TRBD2|TRBJ2-1
CASSSPGLAGRDEQFF
TGTGCCAGCAGCTCCCCGGGACTAGCGGGACGCGATGAGCAGTTCTTC
>.|TRBV10-3|TRBD1|TRBJ2-6
CAISVKAGTGGSGANVLTF
TGTGCCATCAGCGTTAAAGCCGGGACAGGGGGCTCTGGGGCCAACGTCCTGACTTTC
>.|TRBV6-1|.|TRBJ2-7
CASTRSGGSDEQYF
TGTGCCAGCACCCGAAGTGGGGGCAGCGACGAGCAGTACTTC
>.|TRBV11-2|TRBD1|TRBJ1-1
CASSLDWTGGTEAFF
TGTGCCAGCAGCTTAGATTGGACAGGGGGCACTGAAGCTTTCTTT